What follows describes a single T cell receptor beta chain. Its antigen is not known. Sequenced by immunoSEQ multiplex PCR; TCRdb stores in-frame clones only, minus some. The sample records tens of thousands of clones, about 88% being singletons. The CDR3 loop spans 18 amino acids. This sample is part of a study of OX40 agonist ivuxolimab in advanced cancers. General observations from the study: Among the lowest peripheral clonal expansion occurred in 0.1-3.0 mg/kg partial responders.

This clonotype was obtained from an adult with an advanced solid tumor such as melanoma, head and neck, liver or kidney cancer. The chain links TRBV21-1 to TRBJ1-3; whether TRBD1, the table's D call, matches the DNA was not checked. TRBV21-1 is a pseudogene segment. Sequencing used CD4+ or CD8+ T cells sorted from blood, obtained in a trial of the OX40 agonist ivuxolimab. The CDR3 region is CASSPRSGDPRSGNTIYF. CDR3 nucleotide sequence: TGTGCCAGCAGCCCCCGATCAGGGGATCCCCGCTCTGGAAACACCATATATTTT.